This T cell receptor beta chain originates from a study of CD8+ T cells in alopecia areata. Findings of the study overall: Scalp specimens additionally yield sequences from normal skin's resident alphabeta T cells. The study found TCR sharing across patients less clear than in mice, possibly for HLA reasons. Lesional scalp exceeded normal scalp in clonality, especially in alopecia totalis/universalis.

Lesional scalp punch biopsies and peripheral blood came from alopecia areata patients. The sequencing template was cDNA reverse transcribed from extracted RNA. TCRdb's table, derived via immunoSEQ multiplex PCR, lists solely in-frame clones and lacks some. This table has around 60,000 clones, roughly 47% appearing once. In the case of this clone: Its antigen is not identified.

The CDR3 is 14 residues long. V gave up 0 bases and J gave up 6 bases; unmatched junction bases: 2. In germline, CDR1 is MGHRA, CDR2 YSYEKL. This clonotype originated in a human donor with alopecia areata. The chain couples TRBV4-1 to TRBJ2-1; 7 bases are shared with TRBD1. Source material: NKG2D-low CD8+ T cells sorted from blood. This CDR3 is CASSQDPGGNEQFF. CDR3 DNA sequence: TGCGCCAGCAGCCAAGACCCAGGGGGCAATGAGCAGTTCTTC.